This T cell receptor (beta chain) was profiled in a study of blood T cell repertoires in COVID-19. The CDR3 is 18 residues long. The V gene's germline CDR1 is SGHAT and CDR2 FQNNGV. V lost 1 base, J lost 2 bases, and 18 bases lay in between. Profiling relied on immunoSEQ multiplex PCR, and the TCRdb table lists in-frame clones only, not all of them. The sample yields about 290,000 clones, about nine tenths seen once. Two negative PCRs, clearance, or symptom resolution had been documented for recovered Cohort 3 donors. Sequenced: PBMCs or T cells enriched from blood (not recorded which). The receptor comes from a woman in her 40s who had recovered from COVID-19. This rearrangement joins TRBV11-2 to TRBJ2-1; D perhaps matches TRBD2 (5 bases). CDR3 sequence (DNA): TGTGCCAGCAGCTTAGTCAACTCAGGACCTAGCACCTACAATGAGCAGTTCTTC. Translation gives CASSLVNSGPSTYNEQFF.